A single sample is the source of the 19 T cell receptor beta chains below, sequenced in a study of early stage breast cancer tumors. The protocol was immunoSEQ multiplex PCR, while the TCRdb copy is restricted to in-frame clones and leaves out a portion. Of about 7,900 clones listed, around 62% are singletons. The sample comprised breast tumor tissue. These receptor sequences come from a person aged 65 to 85 with breast cancer.

This sequence joins TRBV10-3 and TRBJ1-1, with a possible D match to TRBD1 (5 bases). Germline-derived CDR1 and CDR2 are ENHRY and SYGVKD. This CDR3 is built from 13 residues. The V end lost 6 bases, the J end lost 3 bases, and 11 bases lay between the germline ends. The CDR3 sequence: CAISLKGDTEAFF. The CDR3 bases are TGTGCCATCAGCCTAAAAGGGGACACTGAAGCTTTCTTT.

The chain carries TRBV7-9 and TRBJ2-1; D possibly corresponds to TRBD1 (8 bases). CDR1 is SEHNR, CDR2 FQNEAQ, per germline (reference sequence). Trimming took off 5 bases at V and 4 bases at J, with 15 bases between the two ends. CDR3 size: 15 residues. CDR3 nucleotide sequence: TGTGCCAGCAGCCCGGACAGGGAGGGATACAATGAGCAGTTCTTC. Encoded protein: CASSPDREGYNEQFF.

CDR3 in amino acids: CSGTHRTGGTEAFF. The CDR3 region has the DNA TGCAGCGGTACGCACAGGACAGGGGGCACTGAAGCTTTCTTT. The chain is built from TRBV29-1 and TRBJ1-1; 10 bases match TRBD1. Germline lookup yields CDR1 SQVTM and CDR2 ANQGSEA. V lost 7 bases, J lost 4 bases, and 9 bases stayed unmatched. This CDR3 is 14 amino acids long. The complete variable domain, with remaining parts taken from reference TRBV29-1 and TRBJ1-1, reads SAVISQKPSRDICQRGTSLTIQCQVDSQVTMMFWYRQQPGQSLTLIATANQGSEATYESGFVIDKFPISRPNLTFSTLTVSNMSPEDSSIYLCSGTHRTGGTEAFFGQGTRLTVV.

This clone came up a few times. The rearrangement joins TRBV9 to TRBJ2-7; D is possibly TRBD1 (5 bases). V lost 3 bases to trimming and J lost 1 base, with 17 bases between them. The germline CDR1 and CDR2 sequences are SGDLS and YYNGEE. The CDR3 is 16 residues long. For the CDR3, the DNA is TGTGCCAGCAGCGCCGATGGGGCAGACGGTTCCTACGAGCAGTACTTC. As protein: CASSADGADGSYEQYF.

This clone occurred a few times. CDR3 in DNA: TGTGCCAGCCGACCACTAGCGGGCTACGAGCAGTACTTC. Its translation: CASRPLAGYEQYF. The chain recombines TRBV6-5 with TRBJ2-7; 9 bases line up with TRBD2. V lost 8 bases and J lost 3; bases outside the gene matches: 5. The CDR3 contains 13 residues. Germline assignment: CDR1 MNHEY and CDR2 SVGAGI.

The chain combines TRBV9 with TRBJ2-5; D might be TRBD2 (5 bases). The germline gives CDR1 SGDLS, CDR2 YYNGEE. Trimming took off 0 bases at V and 4 bases at J, with 13 bases between the two ends. The CDR3 extends over 15 amino acids. The CDR3 spells CASSVGVGKGETQYF. The CDR3, as DNA: TGTGCCAGCAGCGTAGGGGTCGGGAAGGGAGAGACCCAGTACTTC.

This rearrangement joins TRBV9 to TRBJ2-7; maybe TRBD2 (7 bases). The CDR3 sequence is 15 residues long. Trimming removed 4 bases at V and 6 bases at J, with 20 bases between. CDR1 and CDR2 from the germline V gene are SGDLS and YYNGEE. CDR3: CASSQRDGGLSEQYF. The CDR3 DNA follows: TGTGCCAGCAGCCAGCGGGACGGGGGGCTTTCCGAGCAGTACTTC.

V usage is TRBV6-1 and J usage is TRBJ2-5; possible D gene TRBD2, 6 bases. CDR1 MNHNS and CDR2 SASEGT come from the germline V gene. V lost 7 bases and J 1 base, leaving 13 bases between the germline ends. This CDR3 has 14 amino acids. CDR3 in DNA: TGTGCCAGCACCCCTGGGGGGTCCCAAGAGACCCAGTACTTC. It yields the protein CASTPGGSQETQYF.

This clone is medium-sized by share. The rearrangement uses TRBV29-1 and TRBJ2-2, with TRBD2 identical over 8 bases. V shed 4 bases and J 0 bases; nucleotides not matched to a gene: 4. The germline gives CDR1 SQVTM, CDR2 ANQGSEA. This CDR3 has 15 residues. CDR3 residues: CSVVSGGSNTGELFF. For the CDR3, the DNA is TGCAGCGTTGTGAGCGGGGGTTCGAACACCGGGGAGCTGTTTTTT.

The chain couples TRBV6-5 to TRBJ2-2; D is uncertain. Germline loops: CDR1 MNHEY, CDR2 SVGAGI. The CDR3 contains 15 residues. V lost 5 bases and J 4 bases, leaving 14 bases between the germline ends. The CDR3 DNA follows: TGTGCCAGCAGTCAGGCGTCACAGCTCACCGGGGAGCTGTTTTTT. It translates to CASSQASQLTGELFF.

This clone showed up just a few times. The chain couples TRBV28 to TRBJ1-5; D might be TRBD1 (6 bases). CDR3 size: 14 residues. V shed 1 base and J shed 6 bases, with 10 bases lying between them. Germline CDR1 reads MDHEN; CDR2 reads SYDVKM. CDR3 loop: CASSLYRDTQPQHF. DNA of the CDR3: TGTGCCAGCAGTTTATACAGGGATACTCAGCCCCAGCATTTT.

This clone was observed a few times. The CDR3 spells CASSQGGPNTEAFF. The CDR3 nucleotides are TGTGCCAGCAGCCAAGGGGGCCCGAACACTGAAGCTTTCTTT. V usage is TRBV14 and J usage is TRBJ1-1, with a possible D match to TRBD1 (5 bases). Per the germline V gene, CDR1 is SGHDN and CDR2 is FVKESK. V was pared by 1 base and J by 1 base, with 7 bases between. The CDR3 consists of 14 residues.

This clone was observed a handful of times. The CDR3 coding sequence is TGTGCCAGCAGTGAGACCCAACAGGGACACACCATATATTTT. It specifies CASSETQQGHTIYF. The V call is TRBV6-5, the J call TRBJ1-3, with a tentative D call TRBD1 (6 bases). The germline V gene has CDR1 MNHEY and CDR2 SVGAGI. The length of the CDR3 is 14 residues. V was shortened by 5 bases and J by 8 bases, with 16 bases between the two germline ends.

This clone turned up a few times. The chain has TRBV7-8 and TRBJ1-2; the match to TRBD1 covers 8 bases. CDR3 length: 13 amino acids. V shed 4 bases, J shed 6 bases, and the junction held 4 bases outside the gene matches. Germline CDR1 SGHVS, CDR2 FQNEAQ. CDR3 sequence (DNA): TGTGCCAGCAGCTCCGTCAGGGGGCATGGCTACACCTTC. It translates to CASSSVRGHGYTF.

This clone showed up just a few times. The V gene is TRBV7-9, the J gene TRBJ1-6; possibly TRBD1 for D (5 bases). The CDR3 covers 13 residues. CDR1 is SEHNR and CDR2 is FQNEAQ in the germline V gene (reference sequence). With 5 bases removed from V and 6 bases from J, the gap between germline ends came to 8 bases. CDR3 sequence: CASSTTANSPLHF. Here the CDR3 DNA reads TGTGCCAGCAGCACGACAGCTAATTCACCCCTCCACTTT.

The chain has TRBV10-3 and TRBJ2-1; 8 nucleotides match TRBD1. Unmatched junction bases numbered 4, after V lost 4 bases and J lost 2 bases. Germline assignment: CDR1 ENHRY and CDR2 SYGVKD. The CDR3 has 15 residues. DNA of the CDR3: TGTGCCATCAGTGGTGGACAGGGTCCCTACAATGAGCAGTTCTTC. Residues: CAISGGQGPYNEQFF.

The chain couples TRBV7-9 to TRBJ2-3; 8 bases line up with TRBD1. V dropped 7 bases and J dropped 1; count of bases not matched to a gene: 4. The CDR3 spans 14 residues. From germline, CDR1 is SEHNR and CDR2 FQNEAQ (reference sequence). The CDR3 protein is CASIRTGRTDTQYF. CDR3 bases: TGTGCCAGCATCAGGACAGGGCGCACAGATACGCAGTATTTT.

The chain combines TRBV9 with TRBJ2-1; D is unresolved. The CDR3 spans 14 residues. Germline V CDR1 and CDR2: SGDLS, YYNGEE. The V end was cut by 0 bases, the J end by 4 bases, with 8 bases between. The CDR3 DNA follows: TGTGCCAGCAGCGTAGAGAAGGAGTACAATGAGCAGTTCTTC. This codes for CASSVEKEYNEQFF.

The V call is TRBV6-1, the J call TRBJ2-1; 9 bases match TRBD2. The CDR3 contains 17 residues. After removal of 4 bases from V and 8 bases from J, the junction contained 15 bases not matched to a gene. Germline CDR1 MNHNS, CDR2 SASEGT. CDR3 residues: CASSGRPGTSSIYEQFF. The DNA for the CDR3 is TGTGCCAGCAGTGGAAGACCCGGGACTAGCAGTATCTATGAGCAGTTCTTC.